This is a list of T cell receptor beta chains from one sample in a study of a mutant IDH1 vaccine in newly diagnosed glioma. Profiling relied on immunoSEQ multiplex PCR, and the TCRdb table lists in-frame clones only, not all of them. The repertoire has 50,000 to 85,000 clones, over 70% of them found once; the top ten carry about an eighth. The antigens of these receptors remain unknown. The sequences come from PBMCs, collected from a glioma patient whose treatment included an IDH1 peptide vaccine. The receptor source for this set is a man between 18 and 29 years old with glioma. Both conserved end residues are part of each CDR3. A clone size is listed for some rows: how often the clone was seen (once, few, many), or a class if it is expanded.

j_call clone_size v_call cdr3_aa
TRBJ1-1 - TRBV19 CASSIRPTIPNTEAFF
TRBJ1-1 - TRBV7-9 CASSLSGGFGTEAFF
TRBJ1-5 - TRBV7-2 CASSLDLSGQPQHF
TRBJ1-1 - TRBV6-1 CASRPPWRPEAFF
TRBJ2-6 - TRBV30 CAWSSRRPPTGKYFSGANVLTF
TRBJ2-3 - TRBV5-1 CASSFEPGLGTDTQYF
TRBJ1-1 - TRBV7-8 CASSLLNRGMAFF
TRBJ2-3 - TRBV7-3 CASSLIGSTDTQYF
TRBJ1-1 - TRBV12-5 CASGLPNSPTEAFF
TRBJ1-1 once TRBV6-5 CASSYSTEAFF
TRBJ1-1 - TRBV4-2 CASSQDRRRGPNTEAFF
TRBJ2-3 - TRBV19 CASSPGTTLVTQYF
TRBJ1-2 - TRBV4-2 CASSQDRDNYGYTF
TRBJ2-5 - TRBV4-2 CASSQDAETIWAPPTWAQYF
TRBJ2-7 - TRBV30 CAWSPGTGAPSGQYF
TRBJ2-6 - TRBV14 CASSQVSGANVLTF
TRBJ2-7 - TRBV25-1 CASSDSGAYEQYF
TRBJ1-1 - TRBV5-1 CASSPVPGQMKAFF
TRBJ2-1 medium-sized TRBV7-3 CASSLGANEQFF
TRBJ2-2 - TRBV5-1 CASSSGQPTNTGELFF
TRBJ2-7 once TRBV18 CASSLTSPSSLPTYEQYF
TRBJ2-7 - TRBV6-5 CASSFWDGEQYF
TRBJ1-5 - TRBV28 CASSSDRSNQPQHF
TRBJ1-2 - TRBV9 CASSAPGQGFYGYTF
TRBJ1-2 - TRBV6-1 CASSEAGTGAKDGYTF
TRBJ2-4 - TRBV7-2 CASSLSTGSRNIQYF
TRBJ1-5 - TRBV30 CAWSGGQSNQPQHF
TRBJ2-5 - TRBV30 CAWSAGQSSGTQYF
TRBJ2-7 - TRBV7-9 CASSLEGGDRGTPYEQYF
TRBJ2-7 - TRBV7-9 CASSLVQGANEQYF
TRBJ1-2 - TRBV7-2 CASSPRVRGGGGGYTF